This TCR beta chain was recovered during a study of STAT5B mutations in CD4+ large granular lymphocyte leukemia. Repertoires were generated with immunoSEQ multiplex PCR, while TCRdb's copy carries only in-frame clones and drops some. The sample has about 38,000 clones, about 81% seen once. Germline V gives CDR1 MNHEY, CDR2 SVGAGI. The CDR3 totals 16 residues. Losses at the gene ends were 4 bases for V and 4 bases for J; bases not matched to a gene: 8. The sequence was collected from a human donor in good health. The sample consisted of CD4+ T cells from blood buffy coats. The rearrangement uses TRBV6-5 and TRBJ2-3; 10 positions match TRBD2. This CDR3 reads CASSSHSGGRSDTQYF. DNA for the CDR3: TGTGCCAGCAGTTCCCATAGCGGGGGGCGATCAGATACGCAGTATTTT.